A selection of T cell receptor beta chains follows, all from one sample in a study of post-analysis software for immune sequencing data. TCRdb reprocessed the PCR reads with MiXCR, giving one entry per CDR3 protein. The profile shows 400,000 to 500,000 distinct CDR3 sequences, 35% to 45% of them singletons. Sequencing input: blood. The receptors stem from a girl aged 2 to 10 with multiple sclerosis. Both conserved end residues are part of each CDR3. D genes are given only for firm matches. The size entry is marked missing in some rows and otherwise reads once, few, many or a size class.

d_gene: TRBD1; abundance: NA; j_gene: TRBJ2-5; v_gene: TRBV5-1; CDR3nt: TGCGCCAGCAGCTTGGCCAGGGGGACGGAGACCCAGTACTTC; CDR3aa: CASSLARGTETQYF
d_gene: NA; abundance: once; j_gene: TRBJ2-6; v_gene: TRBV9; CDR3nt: TGTGCCAGCAGCGTAGGAGAGCCTGGGGCCAACGTCCTGACTTTC; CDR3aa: CASSVGEPGANVLTF
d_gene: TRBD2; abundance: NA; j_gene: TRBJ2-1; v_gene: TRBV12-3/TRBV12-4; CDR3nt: TGTGCCAGCAGTTTCGCTAGCGGAACCTACGATGAGCAGTTCTTC; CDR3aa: CASSFASGTYDEQFF
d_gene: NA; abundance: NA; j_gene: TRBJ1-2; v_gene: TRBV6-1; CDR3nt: TGTGCCAGCAGTGAAGAGTCAGGGGATGGCTACACCTTC; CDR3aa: CASSEESGDGYTF
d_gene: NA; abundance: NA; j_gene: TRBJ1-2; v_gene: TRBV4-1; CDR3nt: TGCGCCAGCAGCCAATTCGGGACGGTTGGGAATTCCTATGGCTACACCTTC; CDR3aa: CASSQFGTVGNSYGYTF
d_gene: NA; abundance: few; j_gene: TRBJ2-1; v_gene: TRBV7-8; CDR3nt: TGTGCCAGCAGCCGAGGACCCCTCTCCCGCGTGGAGCAGTTCTTC; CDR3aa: CASSRGPLSRVEQFF
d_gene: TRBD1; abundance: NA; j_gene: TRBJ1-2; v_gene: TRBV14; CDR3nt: TGTGCCAGCAGCCAGGATTTAGGGGGCATCTATGGCTACACCTTC; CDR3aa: CASSQDLGGIYGYTF
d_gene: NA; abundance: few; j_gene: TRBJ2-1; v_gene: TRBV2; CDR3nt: TGTGCCAGCCTAGCTTCTTCCTACAATGAGCAGTTCTTC; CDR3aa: CASLASSYNEQFF
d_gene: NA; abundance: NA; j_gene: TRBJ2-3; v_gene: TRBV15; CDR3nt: TGTGCCACCAGCAGGGCAAGGGGGGGCTCCGGATATAGCACAGATACGCAGTATTTT; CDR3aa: CATSRARGGSGYSTDTQYF
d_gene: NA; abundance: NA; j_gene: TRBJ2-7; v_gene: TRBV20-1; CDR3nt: TGCAGTGCTAGAGATCCCCCCAGGGTCAACGAGCAGTACTTC; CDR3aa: CSARDPPRVNEQYF
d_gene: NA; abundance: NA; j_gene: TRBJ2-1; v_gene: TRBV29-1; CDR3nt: TGCAGCGTTGGAGAAAACAATGAGCAGTTCTTC; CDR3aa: CSVGENNEQFF
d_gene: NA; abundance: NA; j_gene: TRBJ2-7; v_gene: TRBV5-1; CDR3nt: TGCACCAGCAGCTCTTATACAGGGCATACCGAGCAGTACTTC; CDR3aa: CTSSSYTGHTEQYF
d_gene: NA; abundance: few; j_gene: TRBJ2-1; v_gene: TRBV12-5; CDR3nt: TGTGCTAGTGGTGGGCGGGAAAGCTTCGGCAATGAGCAGTTCTTC; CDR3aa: CASGGRESFGNEQFF
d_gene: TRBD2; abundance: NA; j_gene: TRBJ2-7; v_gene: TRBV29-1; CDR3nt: TGCAGCGTTGAAGATGGACTATTAGGCGGGGGCGAGCAGTACTTC; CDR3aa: CSVEDGLLGGGEQYF
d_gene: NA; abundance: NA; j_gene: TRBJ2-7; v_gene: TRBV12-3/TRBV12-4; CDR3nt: TGTGCCAGCAGTTCCTTGACAGGCACCTACGAGCAGTACTTC; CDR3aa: CASSSLTGTYEQYF
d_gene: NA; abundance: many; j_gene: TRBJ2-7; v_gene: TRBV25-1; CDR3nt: TGCGCCAGCAGTGAGTCACCTACCTACGAGCAGTACTTC; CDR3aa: CASSESPTYEQYF
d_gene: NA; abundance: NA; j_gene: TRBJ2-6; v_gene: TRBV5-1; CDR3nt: TGCGCCAGCAGCCGGGCGACAGGTCAACTCTCTGGGGCCAACGTCCTGACTTTC; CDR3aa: CASSRATGQLSGANVLTF
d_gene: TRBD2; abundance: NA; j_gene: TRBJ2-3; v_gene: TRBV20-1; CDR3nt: TGCAGTGCCGCAGCTCTAGCGGGAGGAATCACAGATACGCAGTATTTT; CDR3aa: CSAAALAGGITDTQYF
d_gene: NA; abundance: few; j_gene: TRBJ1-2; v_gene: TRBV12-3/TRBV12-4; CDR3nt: TGTGCCAGCAGTTTTGCCGGCAGGGCTAACTATGGCTACACCTTC; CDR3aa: CASSFAGRANYGYTF